The clone carrying this T cell receptor (beta chain) has a handful of counts. The antigen is unknown. These data originate in a study of blood T cells in healthy people across ages. Primed by a sample-barcoded 5' primer and a J-beta primer mix, a second PCR proceeded for 7 to 11 cycles. TCRdb passed the 5' RACE reads through MiXCR, listing each CDR3 protein once. The sample consists of 1.5 million to 2 million distinct CDR3 sequences, around half of them appearing once. The study's findings and limits: Versus aged donors, long-lived donors had higher diversity and more naive CD4+ cells.

CDR3 size: 14 residues. Germline V gives CDR1 ENHRY, CDR2 SYGVKD. V lost 0 bases and J 3 bases, leaving 9 bases between the germline ends. This TCR was sampled from a woman aged 35 to 49 in good health. Sequences were obtained from blood. This sequence joins TRBV10-3 and TRBJ2-7; a weak D match, TRBD1 (6 bases). For the CDR3, the DNA is TGTGCCATCAGTGAGTCTGTGACAGGCTACGAGCAGTACTTC. It encodes CAISESVTGYEQYF.